This TCR beta chain derives from a study of T cells in Graves' hyperthyroidism and ophthalmopathy. From germline, CDR1 is SGHTS and CDR2 YDEGEE. Trimming took 4 bases from V and 3 from J, leaving 4 bases between them. The CDR3 length is 11 residues. Those patients with uncontrolled infection, other autoimmune disease, pregnancy or lactation were excluded. RNA transcripts served as the template for amplifying TCR beta CDR3 regions. In the first-round RT-PCR of the TCR CDR3, the HTBI primer set was used. MiXCR, applied by TCRdb to the multiplex PCR reads, yields one record per CDR3 protein. The table has about 640,000 distinct CDR3 sequences, under 25% seen once; the top ten hold approximately 30%.

The source is a man aged 30-40 years with Graves' ophthalmopathy. The V gene is TRBV5-8, the J gene TRBJ1-1; D is ambiguous. Sequencing was carried out using blood. The DNA for the CDR3 is TGTGCCAGCAGCGCCCACACTGAAGCTTTCTTT. Translating gives CASSAHTEAFF.